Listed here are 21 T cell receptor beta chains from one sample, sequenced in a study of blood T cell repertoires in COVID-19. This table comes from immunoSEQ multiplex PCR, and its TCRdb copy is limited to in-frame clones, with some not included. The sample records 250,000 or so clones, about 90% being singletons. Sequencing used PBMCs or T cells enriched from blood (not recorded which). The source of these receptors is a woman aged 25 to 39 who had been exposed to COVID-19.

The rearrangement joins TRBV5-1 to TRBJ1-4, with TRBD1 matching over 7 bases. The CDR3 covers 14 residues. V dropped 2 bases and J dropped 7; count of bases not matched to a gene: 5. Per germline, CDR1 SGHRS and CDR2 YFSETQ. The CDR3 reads CASSFETGLEKLFF. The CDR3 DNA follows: TGCGCCAGCAGCTTCGAGACAGGGCTTGAAAAACTGTTTTTT.

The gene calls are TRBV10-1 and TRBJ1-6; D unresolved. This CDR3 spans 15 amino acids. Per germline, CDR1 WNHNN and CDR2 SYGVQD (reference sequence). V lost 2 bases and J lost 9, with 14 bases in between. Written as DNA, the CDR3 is TGCGCCAGCAGTGAGGTGGGAGGGTTGCGTTCACCCCTCCACTTT. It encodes CASSEVGGLRSPLHF.

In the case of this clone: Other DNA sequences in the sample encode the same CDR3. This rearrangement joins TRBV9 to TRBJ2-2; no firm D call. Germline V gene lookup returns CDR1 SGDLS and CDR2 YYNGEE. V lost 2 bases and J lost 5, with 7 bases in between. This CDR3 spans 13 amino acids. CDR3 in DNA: TGTGCCAGCAGCGTGGCAGGTACCGGGGAGCTGTTTTTT. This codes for CASSVAGTGELFF.

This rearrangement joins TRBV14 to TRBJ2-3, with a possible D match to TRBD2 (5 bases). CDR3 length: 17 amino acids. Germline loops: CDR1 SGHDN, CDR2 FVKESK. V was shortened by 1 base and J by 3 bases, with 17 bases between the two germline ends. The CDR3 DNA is TGTGCCAGCAGCCAAGGATCGGGCCTCCGAGGGACAGATACGCAGTATTTT. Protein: CASSQGSGLRGTDTQYF.

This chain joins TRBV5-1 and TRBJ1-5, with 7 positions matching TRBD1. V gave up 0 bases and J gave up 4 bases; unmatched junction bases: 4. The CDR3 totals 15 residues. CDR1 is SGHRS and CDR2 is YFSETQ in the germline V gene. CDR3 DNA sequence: TGCGCCAGCAGCTTGGCTGGACAGGAGAATCAGCCCCAGCATTTT. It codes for CASSLAGQENQPQHF.

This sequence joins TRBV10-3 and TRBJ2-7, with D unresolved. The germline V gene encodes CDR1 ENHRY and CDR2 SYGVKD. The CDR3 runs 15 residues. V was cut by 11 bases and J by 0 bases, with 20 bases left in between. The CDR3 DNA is TGTGCCGTATCACCCCTGGCAGCTAGCTCCTACGAGCAGTACTTC. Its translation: CAVSPLAASSYEQYF.

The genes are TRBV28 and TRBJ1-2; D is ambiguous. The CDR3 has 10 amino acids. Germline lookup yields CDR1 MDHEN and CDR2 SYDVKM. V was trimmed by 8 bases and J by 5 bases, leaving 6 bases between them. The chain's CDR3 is CASLYYGYTF. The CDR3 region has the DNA TGTGCCAGCTTGTATTATGGCTACACCTTC.

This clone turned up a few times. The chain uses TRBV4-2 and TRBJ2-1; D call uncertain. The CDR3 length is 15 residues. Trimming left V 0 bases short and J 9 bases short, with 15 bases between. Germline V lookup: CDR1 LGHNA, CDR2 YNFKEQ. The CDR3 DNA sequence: TGTGCCAGCAGCCAAGATACTCGATCTTCCGGTGAGCAGTTCTTC. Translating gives CASSQDTRSSGEQFF.

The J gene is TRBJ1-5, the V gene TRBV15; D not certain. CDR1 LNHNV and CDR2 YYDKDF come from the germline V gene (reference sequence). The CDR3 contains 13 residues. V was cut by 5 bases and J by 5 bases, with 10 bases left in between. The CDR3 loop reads CATSRLRYQPQHF. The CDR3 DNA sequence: TGTGCCACCAGCCGTTTGAGATATCAGCCCCAGCATTTT.

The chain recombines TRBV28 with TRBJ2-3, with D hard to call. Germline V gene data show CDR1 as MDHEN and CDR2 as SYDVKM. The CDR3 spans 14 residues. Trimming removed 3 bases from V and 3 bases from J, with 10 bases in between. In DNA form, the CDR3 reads TGTGCCAGCAGTTTCGTCGATCGGACAGATACGCAGTATTTT. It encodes CASSFVDRTDTQYF.

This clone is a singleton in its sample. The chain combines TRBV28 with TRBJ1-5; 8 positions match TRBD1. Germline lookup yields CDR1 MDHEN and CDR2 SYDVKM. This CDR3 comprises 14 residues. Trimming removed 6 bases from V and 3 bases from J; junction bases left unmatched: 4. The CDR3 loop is CASSPDRVNQPQHF. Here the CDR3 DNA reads TGTGCCAGCAGCCCGGACAGGGTCAATCAGCCCCAGCATTTT. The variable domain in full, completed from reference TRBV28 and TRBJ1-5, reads DVKVTQSSRYLVKRTGEKVFLECVQDMDHENMFWYRQDPGLGLRLIYFSYDVKMKEKGDIPEGYSVSREKKERFSLILESASTNQTSMYLCASSPDRVNQPQHFGDGTRLSIL.

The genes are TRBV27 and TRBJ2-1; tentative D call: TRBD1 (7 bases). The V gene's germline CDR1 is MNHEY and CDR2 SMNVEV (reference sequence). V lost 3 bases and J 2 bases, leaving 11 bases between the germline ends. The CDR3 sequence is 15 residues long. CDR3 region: CASSLQGGAYNEQFF. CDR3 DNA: TGTGCCAGCAGTTTGCAGGGGGGCGCCTACAATGAGCAGTTCTTC.

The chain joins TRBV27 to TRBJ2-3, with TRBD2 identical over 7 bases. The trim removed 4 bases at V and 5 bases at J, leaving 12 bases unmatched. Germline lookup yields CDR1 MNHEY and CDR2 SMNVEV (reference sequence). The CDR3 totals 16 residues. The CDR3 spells CASSSPPGGVGDTQYF. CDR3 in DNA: TGTGCCAGCAGTTCCCCACCGGGAGGAGTGGGAGATACGCAGTATTTT.

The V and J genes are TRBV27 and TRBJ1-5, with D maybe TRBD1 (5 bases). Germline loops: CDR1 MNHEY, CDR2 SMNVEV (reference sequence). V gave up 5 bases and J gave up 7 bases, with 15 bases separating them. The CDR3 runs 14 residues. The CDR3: CASSIRQNRQPQHF. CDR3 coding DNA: TGTGCCAGCAGTATACGACAGAATCGACAGCCCCAGCATTTT.

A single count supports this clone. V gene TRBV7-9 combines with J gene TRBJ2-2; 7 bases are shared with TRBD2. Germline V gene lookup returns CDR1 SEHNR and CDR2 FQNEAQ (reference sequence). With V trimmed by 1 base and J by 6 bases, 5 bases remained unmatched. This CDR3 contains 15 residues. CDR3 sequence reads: CASSLVAGDPGELFF. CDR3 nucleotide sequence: TGTGCCAGCAGCTTAGTTGCGGGAGATCCCGGGGAGCTGTTTTTT.

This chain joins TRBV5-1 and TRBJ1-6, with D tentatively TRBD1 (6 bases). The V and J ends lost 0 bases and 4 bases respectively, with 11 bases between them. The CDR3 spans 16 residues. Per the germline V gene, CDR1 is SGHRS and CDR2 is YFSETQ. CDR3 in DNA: TGCGCCAGCAGCTTGGCCGGGACAAAGTATAATTCACCCCTCCACTTT. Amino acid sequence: CASSLAGTKYNSPLHF.

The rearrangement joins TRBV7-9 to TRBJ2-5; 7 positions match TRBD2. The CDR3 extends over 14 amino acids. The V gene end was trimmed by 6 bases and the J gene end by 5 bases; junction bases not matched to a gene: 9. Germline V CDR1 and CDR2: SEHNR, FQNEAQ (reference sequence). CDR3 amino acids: CASSHAGAFETQYF. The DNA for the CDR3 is TGTGCCAGCAGTCACGCGGGAGCCTTCGAGACCCAGTACTTC. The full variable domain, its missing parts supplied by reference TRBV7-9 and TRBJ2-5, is DTGVSQNPRHKITKRGQNVTFRCDPISEHNRLYWYRQTLGQGPEFLTYFQNEAQLEKSRLLSDRFSAERPKGSFSTLEIQRTEQGDSAMYLCASSHAGAFETQYFGPGTRLLVL.

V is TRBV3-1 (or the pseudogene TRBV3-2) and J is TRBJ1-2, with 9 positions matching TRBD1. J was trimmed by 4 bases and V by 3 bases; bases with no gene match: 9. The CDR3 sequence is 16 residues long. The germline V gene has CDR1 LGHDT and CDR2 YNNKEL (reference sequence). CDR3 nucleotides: TGTGCCAGCAGCCAGGGGACAGGGACGGTCGCCTATGGCTACACCTTC. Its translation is CASSQGTGTVAYGYTF.

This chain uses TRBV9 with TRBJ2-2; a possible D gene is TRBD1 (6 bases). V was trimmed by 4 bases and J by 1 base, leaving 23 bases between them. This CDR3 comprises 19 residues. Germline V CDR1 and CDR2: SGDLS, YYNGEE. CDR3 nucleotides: TGTGCCAGCAGCCCGCCCGGGCAGGGGATCTTCCAGAACACCGGGGAGCTGTTTTTT. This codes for CASSPPGQGIFQNTGELFF.

CDR3 region: CASSLVVGALNQPQHF. Here the CDR3 DNA reads TGTGCCAGTAGTTTGGTTGTGGGGGCCCTGAATCAGCCCCAGCATTTT. This chain joins TRBV19 and TRBJ1-5; weak D call: TRBD1 (6 bases). The CDR3 has 16 amino acids. The ends were cut back, 5 bases at V and 4 bases at J, with 18 bases in the middle. Per the germline V gene, CDR1 is LNHDA and CDR2 is SQIVND (reference sequence).

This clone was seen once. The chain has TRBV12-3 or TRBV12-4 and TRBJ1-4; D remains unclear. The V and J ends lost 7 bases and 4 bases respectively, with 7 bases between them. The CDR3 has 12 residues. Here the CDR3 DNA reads TGTGCCAGCACCGTGTTTAATGAAAAACTGTTTTTT. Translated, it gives CASTVFNEKLFF.